This TCR beta chain appears in the sequencing data of a study of Graves' ophthalmopathy and Graves' hyperthyroidism. Study results and caveats: The blood repertoire also included most expanded thyroid clonotypes above 0.001 frequency.

Amplified TCR beta CDR3 regions were obtained using RNA transcripts as template. First-round RT-PCR relied on HTBI primers, and a second-round multiplex PCR came next. TCRdb itself ran the multiplex PCR reads through MiXCR, one entry per CDR3 protein. The sample contains about 370,000 distinct CDR3 sequences, about 18% of which appear only once. Absence of ophthalmopathy within 18 months of follow-up defined stable hyperthyroidism. Participants with hyperthyroidism, aged 18 to 65, were newly diagnosed with under 2 months' duration. The CDR3 extends over 16 amino acids. Deletions cut 6 bases from V and 2 bases from J, with 23 bases between. Germline CDR1 reads DFQATT; CDR2 reads SNEGSKA (reference sequence). This clonotype was counted ten times or more. The antigen remains undetermined.

This receptor was taken from an adult woman with stable Graves' hyperthyroidism. V is TRBV20-1 and J is TRBJ2-7; D may be TRBD2 (5 bases). Specimen: peripheral blood. In nucleotides, the CDR3 is TGCAGTGCGATTCATGCGGCCAGCGGCTCGACCTACGAGCAGTACTTC. It yields the protein CSAIHAASGSTYEQYF.